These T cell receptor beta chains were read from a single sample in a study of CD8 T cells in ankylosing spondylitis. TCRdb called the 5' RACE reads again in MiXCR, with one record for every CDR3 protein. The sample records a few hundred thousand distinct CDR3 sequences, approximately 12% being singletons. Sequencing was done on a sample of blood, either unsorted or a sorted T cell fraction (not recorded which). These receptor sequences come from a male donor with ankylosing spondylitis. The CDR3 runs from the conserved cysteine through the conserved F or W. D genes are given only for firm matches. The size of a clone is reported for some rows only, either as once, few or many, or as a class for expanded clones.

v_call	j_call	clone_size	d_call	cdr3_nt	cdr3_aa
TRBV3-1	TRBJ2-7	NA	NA	TGTGCCAGCAGCCGCGAGGGGGGGTTTTACGAGCAGTACTTC	CASSREGGFYEQYF
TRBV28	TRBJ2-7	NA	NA	TGTGCCAGCAGTCCCGGGAACAGGTTCCACGAGCAGTACTTC	CASSPGNRFHEQYF
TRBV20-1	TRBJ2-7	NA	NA	TGCAGTGCTCCCCCGACAGGGGAGGGCGAGCAGTACTTC	CSAPPTGEGEQYF
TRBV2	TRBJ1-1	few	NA	TGTGCCAGCAATTACGCAGGGCTTGGCACTGAAGCTTTCTTT	CASNYAGLGTEAFF
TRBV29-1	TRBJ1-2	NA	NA	TGCAGCGCCAACCCGGACAGCTCCTATGGCTACACCTTC	CSANPDSSYGYTF
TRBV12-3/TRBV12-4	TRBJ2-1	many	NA	TGTGCCAGCAGCCCCCCTCGGGGGCGAGACAATGAGCAGTTCTTC	CASSPPRGRDNEQFF
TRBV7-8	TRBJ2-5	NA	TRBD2	TGTGCCAGCAGCAGAGGGACTAGGTGGGAGACCCAGTACTTC	CASSRGTRWETQYF
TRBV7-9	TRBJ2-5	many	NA	TGTGCCAGCAGCCCAGGGGTGATGGTACAAGAGACCCAGTACTTC	CASSPGVMVQETQYF
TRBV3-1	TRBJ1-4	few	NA	TGTGCCAGCAGCCAAGACAGTGCAACTAATGAAAAACTGTTTTTT	CASSQDSATNEKLFF
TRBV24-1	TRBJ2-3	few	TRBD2	TGTGCCACCAGTGACCCCGGACTAGCGGGGGACACAGATACGCAGTATTTT	CATSDPGLAGDTDTQYF
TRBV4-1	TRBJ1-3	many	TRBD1	TGCGCCAGCAGCCAAGATGGTCAGGGGGCGAACACCATATATTTT	CASSQDGQGANTIYF
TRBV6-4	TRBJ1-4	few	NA	TGTGCCAGCAAAGGACGAAGGGATGAAAAACTGTTTTTT	CASKGRRDEKLFF
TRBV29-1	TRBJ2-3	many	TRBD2	TGCAGCGTTGGAGGGGGAGGACTAGCGGGAGTTTCGGATACGCAGTATTTT	CSVGGGGLAGVSDTQYF
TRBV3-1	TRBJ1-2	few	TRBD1	TGTGCCAGCAGCCCGACAGGGACCAATGGCTACACCTTC	CASSPTGTNGYTF
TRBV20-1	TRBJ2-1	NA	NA	TGCAGTGCTAGAGTGCCGCTCCTCGCTGTGGATGAGCAGTTCTTC	CSARVPLLAVDEQFF
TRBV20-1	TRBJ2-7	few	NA	TGCAGTGCTAGAGTCGTTTTAGGCGAGCAGTACTTC	CSARVVLGEQYF
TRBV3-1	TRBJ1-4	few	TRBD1	TGTGCCAGCAGCCATGAGCCAGGGGGCGAAGCTCAAAAACTGTTTTTT	CASSHEPGGEAQKLFF
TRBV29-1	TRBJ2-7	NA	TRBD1	TGCAGCGTTGAAGACCGAGAAACAGGGGCCAGCTCCTACGAGCAGTACTTC	CSVEDRETGASSYEQYF
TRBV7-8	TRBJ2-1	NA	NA	TGTGCCAGCAGCCCCTTGGGTAGCGCGATCAACAATGAGCAGTTCTTC	CASSPLGSAINNEQFF
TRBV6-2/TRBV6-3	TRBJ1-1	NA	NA	TGTGCCAGCAGTTACCTCCTAACGGACACTGAAGCTTTCTTT	CASSYLLTDTEAFF
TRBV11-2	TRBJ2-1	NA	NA	TGTGCCAGCAGCCGAGACCTACAGGGCCCCTCCTACAATGAGCAGTTCTTC	CASSRDLQGPSYNEQFF
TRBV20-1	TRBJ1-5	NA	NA	TGCAGTGCTAGAGATCGCGGCAGCCGTCAGCCCCAGCATTTT	CSARDRGSRQPQHF
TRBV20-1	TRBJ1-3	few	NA	TGCAGTGCTAGGAAGGGGAGCTCTGGAAACACCATATATTTT	CSARKGSSGNTIYF
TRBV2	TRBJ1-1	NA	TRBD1	TGTGCCATCCCGGGACAGGGGTACACTGAAGCTTTCTTT	CAIPGQGYTEAFF